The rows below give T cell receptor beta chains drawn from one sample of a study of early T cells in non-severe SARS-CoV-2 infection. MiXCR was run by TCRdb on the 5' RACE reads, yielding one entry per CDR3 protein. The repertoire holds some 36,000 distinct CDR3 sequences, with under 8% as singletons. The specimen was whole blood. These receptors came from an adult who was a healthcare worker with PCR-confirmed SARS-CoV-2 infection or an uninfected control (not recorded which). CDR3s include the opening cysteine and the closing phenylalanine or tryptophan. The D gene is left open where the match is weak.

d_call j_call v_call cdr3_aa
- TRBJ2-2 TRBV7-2 CASSKTGELFF
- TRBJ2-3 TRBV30 CAWSVSGDTQYF
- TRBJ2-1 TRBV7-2 CASTHPGGNEQFF
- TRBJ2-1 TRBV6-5 CASSYSGDSYNEQFF
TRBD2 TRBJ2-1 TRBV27 CASSLSRGLAGSSYNEQFF
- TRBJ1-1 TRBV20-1 CSADTVNTEAFF
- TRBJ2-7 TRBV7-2 CASSPRFYEQYF
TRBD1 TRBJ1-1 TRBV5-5 CASSLVGQGNTEAFF
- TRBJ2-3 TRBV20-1 CSASWKGTDTQYF
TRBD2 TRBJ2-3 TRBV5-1 CASSAGLAGRADTQYF
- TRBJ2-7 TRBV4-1 CASSQPGNEQYF
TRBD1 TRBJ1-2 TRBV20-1 CSARPPGQGYGYTF
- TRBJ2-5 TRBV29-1 CSGGRSETQYF
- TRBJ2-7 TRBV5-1 CASSLWSNRAHEQYF
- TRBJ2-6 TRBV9 CASSVGRWAGANVLTF
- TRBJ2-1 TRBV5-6 CASSLFIQEREFF
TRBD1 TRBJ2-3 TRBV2 CASSGYRGSTDTQYF
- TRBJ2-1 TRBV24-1 CATSAGSSYNEQFF
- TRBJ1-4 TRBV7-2 CPSSLVGARLEKLFF
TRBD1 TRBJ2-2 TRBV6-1 CASSPGQYIPGELFF
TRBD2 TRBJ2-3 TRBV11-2 CASSPPNEPGLVFTDTQYF
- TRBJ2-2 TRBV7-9 CASPKDFYTGELFF
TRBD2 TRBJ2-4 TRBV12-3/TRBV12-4 CASSLGPAGAGKNIQYF
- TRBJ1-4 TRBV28 CASSSTGTRGEKLFF
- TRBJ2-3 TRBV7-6 CASSHRTGFSTDTQYF
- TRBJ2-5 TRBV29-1 CSVARGRDGTQYF
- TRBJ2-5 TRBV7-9 CASSGMVQETQYF
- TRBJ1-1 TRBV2 CASSITGRAFF
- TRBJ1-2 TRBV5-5 CASSPQAAGAFYGYTF
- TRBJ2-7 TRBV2 CASSDPHGVNYEQYF
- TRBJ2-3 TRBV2 CASRATSTDTQYF
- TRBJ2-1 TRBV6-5 CASRNPGPSSYNEQFF
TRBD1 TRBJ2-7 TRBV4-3 CASSHPRGEQYF
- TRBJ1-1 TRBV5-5 CASSPPGPNTEAFF
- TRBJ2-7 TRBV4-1 CASSQGGQYYEQYF
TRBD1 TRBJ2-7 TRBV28 CATCMGTGASYEQYF
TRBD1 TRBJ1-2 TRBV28 CASSGTGLGYTF
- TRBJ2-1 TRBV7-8 CASSFRKGVVDEQFF
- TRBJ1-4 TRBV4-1 CASSQRDAAREKLFF
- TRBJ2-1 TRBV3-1 CASSQYVPQGLSNEQFF
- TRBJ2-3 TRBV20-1 CSARDPGAGWRRTDTQYF
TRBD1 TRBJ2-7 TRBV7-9 CASSSGTVTYEQYF
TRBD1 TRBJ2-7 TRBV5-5 CASSLVGTGNEQYF
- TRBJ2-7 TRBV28 CASSLFRGLSYEQYF
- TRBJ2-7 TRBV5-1 CASSLNFYEQYF
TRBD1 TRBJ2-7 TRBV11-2 CASSPDRATYEQYF
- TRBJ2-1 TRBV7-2 CASSLAPIREQFF
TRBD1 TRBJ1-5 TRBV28 CASSQGQGAPQHF
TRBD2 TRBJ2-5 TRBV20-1 CSARDLSGRGETQYF
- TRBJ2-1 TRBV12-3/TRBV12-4 CASRRQNEQFF
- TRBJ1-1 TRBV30 CAWGPFLSGRLAFF
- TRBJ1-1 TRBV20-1 CSARQGITEAFF
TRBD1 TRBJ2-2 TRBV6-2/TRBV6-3 CASRQEGAINTGELFF